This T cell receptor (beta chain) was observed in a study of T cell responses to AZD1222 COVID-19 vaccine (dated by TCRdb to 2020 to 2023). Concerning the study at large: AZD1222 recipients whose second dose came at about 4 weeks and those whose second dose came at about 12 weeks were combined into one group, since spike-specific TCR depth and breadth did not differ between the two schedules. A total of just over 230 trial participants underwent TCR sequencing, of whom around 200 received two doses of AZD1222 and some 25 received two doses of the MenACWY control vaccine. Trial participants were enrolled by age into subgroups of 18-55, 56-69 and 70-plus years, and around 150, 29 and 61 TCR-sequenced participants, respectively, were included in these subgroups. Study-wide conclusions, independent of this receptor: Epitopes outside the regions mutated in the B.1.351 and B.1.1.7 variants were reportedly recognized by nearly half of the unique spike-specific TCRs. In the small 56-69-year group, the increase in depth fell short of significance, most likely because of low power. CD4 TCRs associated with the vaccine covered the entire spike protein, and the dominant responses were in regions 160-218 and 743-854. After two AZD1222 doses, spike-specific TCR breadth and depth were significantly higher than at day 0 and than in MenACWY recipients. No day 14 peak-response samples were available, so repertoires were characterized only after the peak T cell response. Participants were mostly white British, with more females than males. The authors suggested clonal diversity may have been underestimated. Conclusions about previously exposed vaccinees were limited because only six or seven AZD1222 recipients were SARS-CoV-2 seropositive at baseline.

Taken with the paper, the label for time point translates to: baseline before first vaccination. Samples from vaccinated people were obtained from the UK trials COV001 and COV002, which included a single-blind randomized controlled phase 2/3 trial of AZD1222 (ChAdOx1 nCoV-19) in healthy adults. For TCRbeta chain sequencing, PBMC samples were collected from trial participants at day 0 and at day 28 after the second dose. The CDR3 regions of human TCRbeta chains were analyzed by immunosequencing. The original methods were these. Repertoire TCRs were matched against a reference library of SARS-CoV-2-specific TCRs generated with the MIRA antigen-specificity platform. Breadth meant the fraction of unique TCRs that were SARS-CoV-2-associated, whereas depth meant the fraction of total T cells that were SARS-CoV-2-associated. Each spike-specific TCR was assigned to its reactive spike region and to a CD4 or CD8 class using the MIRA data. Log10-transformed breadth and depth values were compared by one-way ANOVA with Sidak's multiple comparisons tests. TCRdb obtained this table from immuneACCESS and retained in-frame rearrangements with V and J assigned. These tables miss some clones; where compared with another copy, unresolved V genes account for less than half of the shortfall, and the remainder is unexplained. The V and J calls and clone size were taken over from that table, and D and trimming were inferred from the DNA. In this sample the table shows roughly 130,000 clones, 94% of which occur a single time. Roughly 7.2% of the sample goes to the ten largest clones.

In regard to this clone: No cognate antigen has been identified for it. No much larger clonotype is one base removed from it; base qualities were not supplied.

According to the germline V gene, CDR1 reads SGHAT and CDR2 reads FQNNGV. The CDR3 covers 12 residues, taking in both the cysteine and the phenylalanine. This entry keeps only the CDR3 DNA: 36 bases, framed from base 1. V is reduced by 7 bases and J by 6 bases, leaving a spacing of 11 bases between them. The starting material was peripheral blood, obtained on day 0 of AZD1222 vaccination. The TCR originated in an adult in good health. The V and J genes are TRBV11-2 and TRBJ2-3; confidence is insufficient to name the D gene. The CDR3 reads CASTDRLDTQYF. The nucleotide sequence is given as TGTGCCAGCACCGACCGTCTGGATACGCAGTATTTT.